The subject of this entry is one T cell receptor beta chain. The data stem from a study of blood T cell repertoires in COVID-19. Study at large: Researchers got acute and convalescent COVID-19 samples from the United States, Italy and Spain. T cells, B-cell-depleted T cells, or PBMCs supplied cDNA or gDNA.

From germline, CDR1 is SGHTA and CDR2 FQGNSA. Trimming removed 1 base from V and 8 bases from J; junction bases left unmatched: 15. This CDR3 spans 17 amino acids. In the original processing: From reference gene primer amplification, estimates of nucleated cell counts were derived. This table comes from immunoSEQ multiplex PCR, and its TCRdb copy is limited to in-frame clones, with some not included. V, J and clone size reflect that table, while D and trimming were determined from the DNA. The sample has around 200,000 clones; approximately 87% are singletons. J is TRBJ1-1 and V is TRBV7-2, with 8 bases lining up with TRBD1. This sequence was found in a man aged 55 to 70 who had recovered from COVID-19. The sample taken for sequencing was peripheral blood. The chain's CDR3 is CASSLGYRRQGSEEAFF. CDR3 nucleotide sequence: TGTGCCAGCAGCTTAGGATATAGGAGACAGGGGTCGGAGGAAGCTTTCTTT.